Listed below are T cell receptor beta chains from one sample, sequenced in a study of cytomegalovirus exposure and HLA in healthy donors. Sequencing used immunoSEQ multiplex PCR; TCRdb keeps in-frame clones, though not all of them. This sample yields some 130,000 clones, of which roughly 79% are seen a single time; 1.1% belongs to the top ten. Sequenced: PBMCs. The receptors come from a male donor in good health and CMV-seronegative. Each CDR3 is given with its conserved first and last residue. The D gene is left open where the match is weak. Expanded clones are given a class, and other clones once, few, many or no size at all.

.	TRBV5-6	TRBJ1-2	few	TGTGCCAGCAGCTTGCCGAACTATGGCTACACCTTC	CASSLPNYGYTF
.	TRBV7-8	TRBJ2-1	.	TGTGCCAGCAGCTTAGACGGTGAGCAGTTCTTC	CASSLDGEQFF
TRBD1	TRBV7-2	TRBJ2-7	.	TGTGCCAGCAGCGAAGCCGGAGGGACAGGGGGCACCTACGAGCAGTACTTC	CASSEAGGTGGTYEQYF
.	TRBV6-1	TRBJ1-5	.	TGTGCCAGCAGGGAGGGACTACCAAATCAGCCCCAGCATTTT	CASREGLPNQPQHF
.	TRBV6-5	TRBJ2-7	few	TGTGCCAGCCGTACAGGAGAAAACCGCGAGCAGTACTTC	CASRTGENREQYF
.	TRBV7-3	TRBJ2-1	once	TGTGCCAGCAGCCCGCAGGGAACTGCCGGCAATGAGCAGTTCTTC	CASSPQGTAGNEQFF
TRBD2	TRBV5-1	TRBJ2-1	few	TGCGCCAGCAGTTTTACTACTAGCGGGCATGGCAATGAGCAGTTCTTC	CASSFTTSGHGNEQFF
.	TRBV5-1	TRBJ2-7	few	TGCGCCAGCAGCTTCCCTCCCGGGACTGACCTTGGTGGGCAGTACTTC	CASSFPPGTDLGGQYF
.	TRBV5-1	TRBJ2-5	.	TGCGCCAGCAGCCTGGGGCAGGGGGGAGAGCAGTACTTC	CASSLGQGGEQYF
.	TRBV11-2	TRBJ2-5	.	TGTGCCAGCAGCTATCGGGATCTGAAAGAGACCCAGTACTTC	CASSYRDLKETQYF
TRBD1	TRBV18	TRBJ1-2	once	TGTGCCAGCTCATCCGGGACAGGGGCCTCTGGGGGCTATGGCTACACCTTC	CASSSGTGASGGYGYTF